One and the same sample provided the 18 T cell receptor beta chains below, sequenced in a study of cytomegalovirus exposure and HLA in healthy donors. The PCR contained 60 Vbeta and 13 Jbeta primers. Profiling relied on immunoSEQ multiplex PCR, and the TCRdb table lists in-frame clones only, not all of them. The sample consists of some 150,000 clones, around 72% of them appearing once. Sample: PBMCs. These receptors all stem from a man aged 40-49 years in good health and CMV-seronegative.

This clone was counted between two and nine times. This rearrangement joins TRBV25-1 to TRBJ2-3; D is unresolved. The CDR3 sequence is 16 residues long. The germline V and J ends were trimmed by 2 bases and 0 bases, with 12 bases remaining between them. Germline CDR1 reads MGHDK; CDR2 reads SYGVNS. CDR3 bases: TGTGCCAGCAGTGAAATGGGCTTTTCTAGCACAGATACGCAGTATTTT. Its translation is CASSEMGFSSTDTQYF.

The chain carries TRBV6-5 and TRBJ1-2; 9 positions agree with TRBD1. The CDR3 spans 13 residues. The trim removed 5 bases at V and 3 bases at J, leaving 1 base unmatched. CDR1 and CDR2 (germline): MNHEY, SVGAGI. The DNA for the CDR3 is TGTGCCAGCAGTCGGACAGGGGACTATGGCTACACCTTC. Its translation is CASSRTGDYGYTF.

The genes are TRBV5-6 and TRBJ1-6; TRBD1 aligns across 11 bases. Germline trimming cut 4 bases from V and 11 bases from J; bases unmatched to any gene: 5. The CDR3 is made up of 14 amino acids. Germline CDR1 SGHDT, CDR2 YYEEEE. The CDR3 loop reads CASSIGTGGTPLHF. DNA of the CDR3: TGTGCCAGCAGCATCGGGACAGGGGGGACACCCCTCCACTTT.

Here the CDR3 reads CSAPQEEETQYF. CDR3 DNA sequence: TGCAGCGCCCCGCAGGAGGAAGAGACCCAGTACTTC. The chain is built from TRBV29-1 and TRBJ2-5, with D perhaps TRBD2 (5 bases). The germline gives CDR1 SQVTM, CDR2 ANQGSEA. This CDR3 contains 12 residues. Trimming removed 7 bases from V and 3 bases from J, with 12 bases in between.

The chain has TRBV5-1 and TRBJ2-3; D unresolved. Trimming removed 4 bases at V and 3 bases at J, with 3 bases between. CDR3 length: 11 residues. CDR1 is SGHRS and CDR2 is YFSETQ in the germline V gene. Here the CDR3 reads CASSPTDTQYF. CDR3 nucleotide sequence: TGCGCCAGCAGCCCTACAGATACGCAGTATTTT.

The chain carries TRBV7-9 and TRBJ1-5; weak D call: TRBD1 (6 bases). The CDR3 extends over 17 amino acids. Germline V gene data show CDR1 as SEHNR and CDR2 as FQNEAQ (reference sequence). Trimming took off 5 bases at V and 5 bases at J, with 22 bases between the two ends. The CDR3 sequence is CASSPRSGSGADQPQHF. The CDR3 DNA reads TGTGCCAGCAGCCCCCGGAGTGGGTCAGGGGCTGATCAGCCCCAGCATTTT.

The DNA of the CDR3 is TGTGCCAGCTCACCACGTTTAGGACAGGGGCACCCCGACGGACCACTGTTTTTT. Encoded protein: CASSPRLGQGHPDGPLFF. The J gene is TRBJ1-4, the V gene TRBV18; 9 bases line up with TRBD1. J lost 13 bases, V lost 1 base, and 19 bases had no gene match. This CDR3 is built from 18 residues. Germline values: CDR1 KGHSH, CDR2 LQKENI.

The chain recombines TRBV6-1 with TRBJ2-3; 7 positions agree with TRBD2. This CDR3 spans 14 amino acids. Germline loops: CDR1 MNHNS, CDR2 SASEGT. V gave up 6 bases and J gave up 0 bases; unmatched junction bases: 3. The CDR3 spells CASRGGVSTDTQYF. CDR3 DNA: TGTGCCAGCAGGGGGGGGGTTAGCACAGATACGCAGTATTTT.

V is TRBV7-9 and J is TRBJ2-3; 8 bases are a match to TRBD2. This CDR3 is built from 16 residues. Per the germline V gene, CDR1 is SEHNR and CDR2 is FQNEAQ (reference sequence). With 2 bases clipped from V and 4 bases from J, the junction kept 8 bases outside the gene matches. The CDR3 region is CASSLTSGSDADTQYF. The CDR3 DNA reads as TGTGCCAGCAGCTTAACAAGCGGGAGTGACGCAGATACGCAGTATTTT.

The chain carries TRBV5-4 and TRBJ2-7; D might be TRBD1 (5 bases). V lost 3 bases, J lost 4 bases, and 14 bases lay in between. Per germline, CDR1 SGHNT and CDR2 YYREEE (reference sequence). The CDR3 consists of 14 residues. CDR3 amino acids: CASSWAPGWYEQYF. The DNA for the CDR3 is TGTGCCAGCAGCTGGGCACCAGGGTGGTACGAGCAGTACTTC.

The chain combines TRBV5-4 with TRBJ1-3, with a weak D call TRBD1 (6 bases). CDR3 size: 14 residues. The V gene's germline CDR1 is SGHNT and CDR2 YYREEE (reference sequence). Trimming removed 1 base from V and 4 bases from J, with 9 bases in between. The chain's CDR3 is CASSLTGSGNTIYF. The CDR3, as DNA: TGTGCCAGCAGCTTGACAGGGAGCGGAAACACCATATATTTT.

This sequence joins TRBV5-1 and TRBJ2-1; the D gene is possibly TRBD1 (6 bases). The V gene's germline CDR1 is SGHRS and CDR2 YFSETQ. The CDR3 consists of 15 residues. V was pared by 5 bases and J by 0 bases, with 12 bases between. CDR3 sequence reads: CASREGQSSYNEQFF. The CDR3 nucleotides are TGCGCCAGCAGGGAAGGACAGAGCTCCTACAATGAGCAGTTCTTC.

The gene calls are TRBV6-5 and TRBJ1-4; D is unresolved. Deletions cut 0 bases from V and 4 bases from J, with 6 bases between. Germline CDR1 reads MNHEY; CDR2 reads SVGAGI. This CDR3 has 14 amino acids. CDR3 region: CASSYSGVNEKLFF. The CDR3 nucleotides are TGTGCCAGCAGTTACTCGGGCGTTAATGAAAAACTGTTTTTT.

The chain links TRBV6-4 to TRBJ1-2; D gene uncertain. The germline gives CDR1 MRHNA, CDR2 SNTAGT. This CDR3 region has 15 residues. The ends were cut back, 6 bases at V and 2 bases at J, with 16 bases in the middle. The CDR3 DNA reads TGTGCCAGCAGGAAGGAATTTCAGGCGAACTATGGCTACACCTTC. This gives the protein CASRKEFQANYGYTF.

The CDR3 loop reads CASSESLAGGDTQYF. As DNA, the CDR3 is TGCGCCAGCAGTGAAAGCCTAGCGGGAGGTGATACGCAGTATTTT. This rearrangement joins TRBV10-2 to TRBJ2-3; TRBD2 aligns across 11 bases. After removal of 3 bases from V and 6 bases from J, the junction contained 5 bases not matched to a gene. The CDR3 has 15 amino acids. Looked up from germline, CDR1 is WSHSY and CDR2 is SAAADI.

This rearrangement joins TRBV10-2 to TRBJ2-7, with 9 bases matching TRBD1. The CDR3 has 15 amino acids. Trimming cost V 8 bases and J 1 base; bases outside gene matches: 9. Germline CDR1 WSHSY, CDR2 SAAADI. In DNA form, the CDR3 reads TGCGCCAGCCCACGGCGACAGGGGGTATCCTACGAGCAGTACTTC. Protein product: CASPRRQGVSYEQYF.

This sequence joins TRBV5-1 and TRBJ2-3; 7 bases match TRBD2. Germline assignment: CDR1 SGHRS and CDR2 YFSETQ. V lost 4 bases and J lost 4; bases outside the gene matches: 6. The CDR3 runs 14 residues. In DNA form, the CDR3 reads TGCGCCAGCAGCCAACTAGCGCAGGCAGATACGCAGTATTTT. Residues: CASSQLAQADTQYF.

This rearrangement joins TRBV5-5 to TRBJ2-7, with 10 bases matching TRBD1. V was pared by 6 bases and J by 5 bases, with 11 bases of the junction left unmatched. Germline V gene sequence: CDR1 SGHKS, CDR2 YYEKEE (reference sequence). CDR3 length equals 15 residues. The CDR3 here is CASTQPGQGYHEQYF. The CDR3 region has the DNA TGTGCCAGCACCCAACCGGGACAGGGGTACCACGAGCAGTACTTC.